These 24 T cell receptor beta chains came from one sample sequenced in a study of breast tumors, draining lymph nodes, adjacent tissues. Breast cancer patients provided tissue from their axillary draining lymph nodes. TCRdb ran MiXCR on the multiplex PCR reads and lists one entry per CDR3 protein. The sample contains 200,000 to 300,000 distinct CDR3 sequences, roughly 30% of which appear only once. The sample was axillary lymph node tissue. The receptors shown here come from a female donor with breast cancer. Some clones in this sample may be carry-over from other donors' samples.

Points on this clonotype: This may come from a read error, since a much larger clone is one base off. This chain joins TRBV6-5 and TRBJ2-7; 8 bases agree with TRBD2. Looked up from germline, CDR1 is MNHEY and CDR2 is SVGAGI. This CDR3 region has 15 residues. Trimming cost V 4 bases and J 6 bases; bases outside gene matches: 11. The CDR3 sequence is CASSSGAGVVLEQYF. In DNA, the CDR3 is TGTGCCAGCAGTTCCGGAGCGGGAGTGGTTCTCGAGCAGTACTTC.

Remarks on this clonotype: An end of the junction does not agree with germline; a read error may underlie this. The chain uses TRBV10-1 and TRBJ2-2, with D maybe TRBD2 (5 bases). Germline V CDR1 and CDR2: WNHNN, SYGVQD (reference sequence). The CDR3 runs to 15 residues. In DNA, the CDR3 is TGCGCCGGCAGTGAGTCTTCTAGCTGGACCGGGGAGCTGTTTTTT. This encodes CAGSESSSWTGELFF.

On this clonotype: A clone one base away is much larger, so this may be a read error. The chain employs TRBV20-1 and TRBJ2-1; 7 bases match TRBD2. Trimming took 0 bases from V and 9 from J; bases not matched to a gene: 11. This CDR3 is 15 amino acids long. Germline-derived CDR1 and CDR2 are DFQATT and SNEGSKA (reference sequence). CDR3 in DNA: TGCAGTGCTAGAGAGCCGGGACTACGCGCCGGTGAGCAGTTCTTC. This sequence encodes CSAREPGLRAGEQFF.

This clonotype was counted a few times. This may be a read error, as it is one base from a much larger clone. The V and J genes are TRBV20-1 and TRBJ2-1; 12 nucleotides align to TRBD2. J lost 9 bases, V lost 1 base, and 4 bases had no gene match. CDR1 DFQATT and CDR2 SNEGSKA come from the germline V gene (reference sequence). The CDR3 extends over 14 amino acids. The CDR3 DNA is TGCAGTGCTAGAGCTAGCGGGAGGGGCACTGAGCAGTTCTTC. Amino acids: CSARASGRGTEQFF.

Concerning this clonotype: This may be a read error, as it is one base from a much larger clone. The CDR3 bases are TGTGCTAGTTGGACGGGAGAGAGCGACGAGCAGTACTTC. This sequence encodes CASWTGESDEQYF. This sequence joins TRBV12-5 and TRBJ2-7, with D perhaps matching TRBD2 (6 bases). The length of the CDR3 is 13 residues. Germline V lookup: CDR1 LGHNT, CDR2 FRNRAP. Trimming pared 8 bases from V and 5 bases from J, leaving 16 bases between.

This chain uses TRBV12-3 or TRBV12-4 with TRBJ1-1; tentative D call: TRBD1 (5 bases). Between the trimmed V and J ends, which lost 1 base and 7 bases, there was a span of 13 bases. The CDR3 spans 14 residues. The CDR3 region is CASSLGGTAVEAFF. Written as DNA, the CDR3 is TGTGCCAGCAGTTTAGGAGGGACGGCAGTTGAAGCTTTCTTT.

This clonotype was observed many times. V usage is TRBV7-6 and J usage is TRBJ2-7, with D possibly matching TRBD1 (6 bases). CDR1 and CDR2 from the germline V gene are SGHVS and FNYEAQ. The V and J ends lost 0 bases and 0 bases respectively, with 24 bases between them. The CDR3 is 20 residues long. The CDR3 is CASSLALTSPQGLSSYEQYF. CDR3 DNA: TGTGCCAGCAGCTTAGCTTTGACTTCACCTCAGGGGTTGAGCTCCTACGAGCAGTACTTC.

Of note for this clonotype: A much more abundant neighbour one base away suggests this may be a read error. This chain joins TRBV12-5 and TRBJ2-1; 9 nucleotides match TRBD2. Germline-derived CDR1 and CDR2 are LGHNT and FRNRAP. The CDR3 covers 14 residues. Trimming took 5 bases from V and 7 from J; bases not matched to a gene: 6. The CDR3 loop is CASGNAGGPNEQFF. DNA for the CDR3: TGTGCTAGTGGTAACGCGGGAGGGCCAAATGAGCAGTTCTTC.

V and J are TRBV7-9 and TRBJ2-1; 14 bases agree with TRBD2. Germline CDR1 reads SEHNR; CDR2 reads FQNEAQ (reference sequence). The junction had 15 bases not matched to a gene; V was cut back by 7 bases and J by 1 base. CDR3 size: 20 residues. CDR3 nucleotide sequence: TGTGCCAGCATGGCAGAACCGGGACTAGCGGGAGAATTGTCCTACAATGAGCAGTTCTTC. Amino acid sequence: CASMAEPGLAGELSYNEQFF. The full variable domain, in which reference TRBV7-9 and TRBJ2-1 provide the parts outside the CDR3, is DTGVSQNPRHKITKRGQNVTFRCDPISEHNRLYWYRQTLGQGPEFLTYFQNEAQLEKSRLLSDRFSAERPKGSFSTLEIQRTEQGDSAMYLCASMAEPGLAGELSYNEQFFGPGTRLTVL.

The chain joins TRBV7-2 to TRBJ2-3, with 8 bases identical to TRBD2. Trimming removed 2 bases from V and 3 bases from J; junction bases left unmatched: 7. The CDR3 loop spans 16 amino acids. Per the germline V gene, CDR1 is SGHTA and CDR2 is FQGNSA. The CDR3 DNA follows: TGTGCCAGCAGCTTAAAAACTAGCGGAGGTACAGATACGCAGTATTTT. This sequence encodes CASSLKTSGGTDTQYF.

This clonotype has ten or more counts. The V and J genes are TRBV7-6 and TRBJ2-1; tentatively, D is TRBD2 (5 bases). Germline V gene sequence: CDR1 SGHVS, CDR2 FNYEAQ. The CDR3 length is 18 residues. Trimming took 2 bases from V and 7 from J, leaving 24 bases between them. CDR3 sequence reads: CASSLLIDQRPEDNEQFF. CDR3 DNA sequence: TGTGCCAGCAGCTTATTAATTGATCAGCGGCCTGAGGATAATGAGCAGTTCTTC.

CDR3 residues: CASSRFSLAGGPDTQYF. The CDR3 region has the DNA TGTGCCAGCAGTCGGTTTTCGCTAGCGGGAGGTCCAGATACGCAGTATTTT. The rearrangement uses TRBV6-6 and TRBJ2-3, with TRBD2 matching over 11 bases. The CDR3 consists of 17 residues. Germline V gene lookup returns CDR1 MNHNY and CDR2 SVGAGI (reference sequence). The junction had 11 bases not matched to a gene; V was cut back by 5 bases and J by 4 bases.

Many counts were recorded for this clonotype. V gene TRBV13 combines with J gene TRBJ2-1, with TRBD2 matching 7 bases. The germline V gene encodes CDR1 PRHDT and CDR2 FYEKMQ (reference sequence). Trimming removed 0 bases from V and 5 bases from J; junction bases left unmatched: 4. This CDR3 is 15 amino acids long. The CDR3: CASSLGGGRNNEQFF. The CDR3 DNA reads as TGTGCCAGCAGCTTAGGGGGAGGGCGTAACAATGAGCAGTTCTTC.

This clonotype came up many times. The V and J genes are TRBV7-8 and TRBJ2-1; TRBD1 might be the D (6 bases). The germline CDR1 and CDR2 sequences are SGHVS and FQNEAQ. CDR3 length: 14 residues. V shed 4 bases and J shed 10 bases, with 17 bases lying between them. In nucleotides, the CDR3 is TGTGCCAGCAGCTCCGTCGGCCCAAGGGGGGAGCAGTTCTTC. This codes for CASSSVGPRGEQFF.

In this sample, this clonotype turned up many times. The CDR3 reads CASSPGGGSLDTQYF. The DNA of the CDR3 is TGTGCCAGCAGCCCCGGTGGCGGGAGCCTGGACACGCAGTATTTT. V usage is TRBV6-6 and J usage is TRBJ2-3, with 7 bases matching TRBD2. Unmatched junction bases numbered 15, after V lost 6 bases and J lost 9 bases. Germline V gives CDR1 MNHNY, CDR2 SVGAGI (reference sequence). The CDR3 runs to 15 residues.

In this sample, this clonotype turned up many times. The chain is built from TRBV6-5 and TRBJ2-6; 8 nucleotides match TRBD1. The V gene's germline CDR1 is MNHEY and CDR2 SVGAGI. The V segment lost 6 bases and the J segment 0 bases; nucleotides outside the gene matches: 4. The CDR3 sequence is 16 residues long. The CDR3: CASSGQGSSGANVLTF. Written as DNA, the CDR3 is TGTGCCAGCAGCGGACAGGGCAGCTCTGGGGCCAACGTCCTGACTTTC.

This clonotype has a count of ten or more. The chain is built from TRBV11-3 and TRBJ2-1, with 9 bases matching TRBD1. V lost 5 bases to trimming and J lost 9 bases; unmatched junction nucleotides: 14. This CDR3 contains 16 residues. Germline V gene lookup returns CDR1 SGHNT and CDR2 YENEEA. CDR3: CASSTRPGQGRSEQFF. CDR3 DNA: TGTGCCAGCAGCACCCGACCGGGACAGGGCCGAAGTGAGCAGTTCTTC.

In this sample, this clonotype turned up once. A read error may be the cause here, since a much bigger clone is one base away. The chain carries TRBV5-5 and TRBJ2-5; possibly TRBD2 for D (6 bases). CDR1 SGHKS and CDR2 YYEKEE come from the germline V gene (reference sequence). V gave up 4 bases and J gave up 2 bases, with 15 bases separating them. This CDR3 is built from 15 residues. The CDR3 is CASSERGFDQETQYF. The CDR3 region has the DNA TGTGCCAGCAGCGAACGGGGGTTTGATCAAGAGACCCAGTACTTC.

This clonotype was seen at least ten times. The chain recombines TRBV7-9 with TRBJ2-2; D call uncertain. Germline V gene data show CDR1 as SEHNR and CDR2 as FQNEAQ (reference sequence). V lost 5 bases and J 8 bases, leaving 9 bases between the germline ends. This CDR3 has 12 residues. In DNA, the CDR3 is TGTGCCAGCAGCCGGGTCGCGGGGGAGCTGTTTTTT. Translated, it gives CASSRVAGELFF.

The chain employs TRBV24-1 and TRBJ1-5; TRBD1 is a possible D gene (5 bases). CDR3 length: 13 amino acids. The germline V gene has CDR1 KGHDR and CDR2 SFDVKD. V lost 5 bases to trimming and J lost 3 bases, with 7 bases between them. Here the CDR3 DNA reads TGTGCCACCAGTGCAGGGATCAATCAGCCCCAGCATTTT. It is translated as CATSAGINQPQHF.

V gene TRBV5-1 combines with J gene TRBJ2-4, with 7 bases that match TRBD1. Germline trimming cut 2 bases from V and 13 bases from J; bases unmatched to any gene: 9. The CDR3 has 13 residues. Germline V gives CDR1 SGHRS, CDR2 YFSETQ. DNA of the CDR3: TGCGCCAGCAGCTTTAGCGTCCAGGGACAGCAGTACTTC. It translates to CASSFSVQGQQYF.

V is TRBV2 and J is TRBJ1-2; TRBD1 is a possible D gene (6 bases). The CDR3 has 12 residues. Trimming pared 6 bases from V and 8 bases from J, leaving 13 bases between. The V gene's germline CDR1 is SNHLY and CDR2 FYNNEI. Here the CDR3 DNA reads TGTGCCAGCAGCCGGGACAAAGGAGGCTACACCTTC. Protein: CASSRDKGGYTF.

On this clonotype: A much more abundant neighbour one base away suggests this may be a read error. The chain has TRBV12-1 and TRBJ2-3. TRBV12-1 is a pseudogene. The CDR3 spans 10 residues. In nucleotides, the CDR3 is TGTGCCAGCAGCCTTACTACGCAGTATTTT. Residues: CASSLTTQYF.

This clonotype appeared a single time. One junction end does not reproduce the germline sequence, and a read error may be involved. The chain is built from TRBV27 and TRBJ2-7, with 7 nucleotides matching TRBD2. Germline CDR1 reads MNHEY; CDR2 reads SMNVEV (reference sequence). The CDR3 is made up of 16 amino acids. The CDR3 region has the DNA TGTGCCAGCAGTTTAGATCTAGCGGCCTCCTCCTACGGGCAGTACTTC. Translated: CASSLDLAASSYGQYF.